This T cell receptor beta chain is from a study of blood T cell repertoires in COVID-19. Trimming shortened V by 2 bases and J by 7 bases, and 14 bases separated the two germline ends. The CDR3 contains 15 residues. Germline CDR1 reads MDHEN; CDR2 reads SYDVKM. Only in-frame clones appear in the TCRdb table, and some are missing; sequencing was by immunoSEQ multiplex PCR. The sample yields 150,000 to 200,000 clones, roughly 90% seen once. The Seattle site enrolled patients during active infection and followed them longitudinally. The sequenced material came from peripheral blood. The TCR comes from a man younger than 40 with COVID-19, enrolled during active disease. The chain links TRBV28 to TRBJ1-4; D gene uncertain. CDR3: CASSLAGAASEKLFF. DNA of the CDR3: TGTGCCAGCAGTTTAGCGGGTGCCGCAAGTGAAAAACTGTTTTTT.